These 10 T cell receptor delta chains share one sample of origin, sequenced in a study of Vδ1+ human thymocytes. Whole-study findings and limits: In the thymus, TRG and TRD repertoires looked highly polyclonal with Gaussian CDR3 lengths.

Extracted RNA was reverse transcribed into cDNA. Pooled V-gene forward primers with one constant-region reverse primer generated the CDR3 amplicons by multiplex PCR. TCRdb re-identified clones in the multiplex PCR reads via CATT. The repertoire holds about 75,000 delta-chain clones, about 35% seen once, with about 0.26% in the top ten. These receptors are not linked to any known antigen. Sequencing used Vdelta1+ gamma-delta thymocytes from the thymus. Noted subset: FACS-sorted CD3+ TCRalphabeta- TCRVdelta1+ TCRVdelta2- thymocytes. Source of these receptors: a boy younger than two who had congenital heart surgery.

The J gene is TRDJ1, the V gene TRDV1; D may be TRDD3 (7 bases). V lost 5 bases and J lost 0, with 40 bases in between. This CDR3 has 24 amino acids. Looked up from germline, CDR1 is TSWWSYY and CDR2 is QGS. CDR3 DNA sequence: TGTGCTCTTGGGTTGGCTTCCTCCAACCAGCACTGGGGAAAACTACCAACCTACACCGATAAACTCATCTTT. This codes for CALGLASSNQHWGKLPTYTDKLIF.

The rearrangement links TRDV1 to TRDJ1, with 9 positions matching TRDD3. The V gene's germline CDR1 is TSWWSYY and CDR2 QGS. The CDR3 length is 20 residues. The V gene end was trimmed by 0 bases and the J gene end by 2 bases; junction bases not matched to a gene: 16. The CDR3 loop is CALGELAPAWGMGTTDKLIF. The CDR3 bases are TGTGCTCTTGGGGAACTTGCCCCAGCCTGGGGGATGGGGACAACCGATAAACTCATCTTT.

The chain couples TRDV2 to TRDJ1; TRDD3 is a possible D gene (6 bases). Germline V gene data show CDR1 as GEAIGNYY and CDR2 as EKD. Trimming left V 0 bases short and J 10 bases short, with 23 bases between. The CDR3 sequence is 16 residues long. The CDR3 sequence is CACDTTASFLGIRLIF. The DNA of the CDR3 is TGTGCCTGTGACACCACTGCCTCTTTCCTGGGGATTAGACTCATCTTT.

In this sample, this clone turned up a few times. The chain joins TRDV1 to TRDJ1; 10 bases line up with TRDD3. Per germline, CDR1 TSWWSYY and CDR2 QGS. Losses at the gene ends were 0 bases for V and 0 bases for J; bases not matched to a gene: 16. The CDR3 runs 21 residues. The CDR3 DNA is TGTGCTCTTGGGGAACTGCCGCTGGGGGATAAGAGGGTCCAGTACACCGATAAACTCATCTTT. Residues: CALGELPLGDKRVQYTDKLIF.

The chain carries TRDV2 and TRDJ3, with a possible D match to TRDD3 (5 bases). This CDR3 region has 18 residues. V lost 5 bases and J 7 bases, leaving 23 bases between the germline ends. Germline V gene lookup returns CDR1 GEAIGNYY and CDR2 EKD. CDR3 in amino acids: CACATIMFWDKDTRQMFF. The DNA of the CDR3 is TGTGCCTGTGCCACAATAATGTTCTGGGACAAAGACACCCGACAGATGTTTTTC.

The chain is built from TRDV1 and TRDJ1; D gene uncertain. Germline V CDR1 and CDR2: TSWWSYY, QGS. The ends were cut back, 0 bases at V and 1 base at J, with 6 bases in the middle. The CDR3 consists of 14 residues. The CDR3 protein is CALGELKVTDKLIF. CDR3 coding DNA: TGTGCTCTTGGGGAACTGAAGGTCACCGATAAACTCATCTTT.

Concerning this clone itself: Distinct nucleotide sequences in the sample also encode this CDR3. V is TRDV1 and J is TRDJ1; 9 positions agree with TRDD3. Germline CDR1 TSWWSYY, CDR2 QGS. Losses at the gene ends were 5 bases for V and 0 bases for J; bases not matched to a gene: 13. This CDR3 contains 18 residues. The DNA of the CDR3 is TGTGCTCTTGGGAAGGGCGCACTGGGGGACCCAAACACCGATAAACTCATCTTT. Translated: CALGKGALGDPNTDKLIF.

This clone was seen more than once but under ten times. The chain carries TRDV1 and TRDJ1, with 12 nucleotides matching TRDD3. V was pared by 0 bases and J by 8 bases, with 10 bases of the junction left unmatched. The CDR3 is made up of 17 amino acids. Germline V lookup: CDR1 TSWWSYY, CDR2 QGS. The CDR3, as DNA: TGTGCTCTTGGGGAACTTCCCGTACTGGGGGATACTGGCAAACTCATCTTT. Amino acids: CALGELPVLGDTGKLIF.

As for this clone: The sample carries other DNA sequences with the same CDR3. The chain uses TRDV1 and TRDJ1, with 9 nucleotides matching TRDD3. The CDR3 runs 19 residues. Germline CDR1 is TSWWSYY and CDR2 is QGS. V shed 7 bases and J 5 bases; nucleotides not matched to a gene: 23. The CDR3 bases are TGTGCTCTTGAGGCGCCCTTCCTCCATCCTAGGGGGATACCGGATAAACTCATCTTT. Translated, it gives CALEAPFLHPRGIPDKLIF.

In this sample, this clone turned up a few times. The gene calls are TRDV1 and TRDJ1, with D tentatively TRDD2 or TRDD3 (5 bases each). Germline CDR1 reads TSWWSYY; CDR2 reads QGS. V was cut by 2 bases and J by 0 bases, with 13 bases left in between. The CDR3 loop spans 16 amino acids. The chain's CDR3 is CALGETYNWYTDKLIF. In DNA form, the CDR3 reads TGTGCTCTTGGGGAAACCTACAACTGGTACACCGATAAACTCATCTTT.